This TCR beta chain was retrieved from a study of naive and memory T cell subsets. The CDR3 contains 14 residues. Germline CDR1 reads SGHRS; CDR2 reads YFSETQ. V lost 3 bases, J lost 2 bases, and 1 base stayed unmatched. Both TRBC1 and TRBC2 were covered by a beta constant-region primer of two equimolar oligonucleotides. The ligated cDNA underwent four PCR rounds using SP2 and nested alpha and beta constant-region primers. Ligation attached a single-stranded oligonucleotide with a 12-nucleotide UMI and the SP2 primer to the cDNA 3' end. Using its own MiXCR run on the UMI-ligation and nested PCR reads, TCRdb lists one record per CDR3 protein. This sample yields under 35,000 distinct CDR3 sequences, of which under 20% are seen a single time; 3.4% belongs to the top ten. Cells stained for CD3, CD4, CD8, CD45RA and CD27 were sorted into four subsets. Sorting gates: effector memory CD45RA-CD27-, EMRA CD45RA+CD27-.

Findings and limits, study-wide: TCR counts from RNA may reflect activation-linked expression changes.

This clonotype occurred a few times. Its matching antigen is unknown. The source material was effector memory CD4+ T cells from blood. The subset is: effector memory, CD45RA- CD27-. The clonotype comes from a human donor in good health. The V call is TRBV5-1, the J call TRBJ2-5, with 10 positions matching TRBD1. CDR3 DNA sequence: TGCGCCAGCAGCTGGGGACAGGGGCAAGAGACCCAGTACTTC. Protein sequence: CASSWGQGQETQYF.